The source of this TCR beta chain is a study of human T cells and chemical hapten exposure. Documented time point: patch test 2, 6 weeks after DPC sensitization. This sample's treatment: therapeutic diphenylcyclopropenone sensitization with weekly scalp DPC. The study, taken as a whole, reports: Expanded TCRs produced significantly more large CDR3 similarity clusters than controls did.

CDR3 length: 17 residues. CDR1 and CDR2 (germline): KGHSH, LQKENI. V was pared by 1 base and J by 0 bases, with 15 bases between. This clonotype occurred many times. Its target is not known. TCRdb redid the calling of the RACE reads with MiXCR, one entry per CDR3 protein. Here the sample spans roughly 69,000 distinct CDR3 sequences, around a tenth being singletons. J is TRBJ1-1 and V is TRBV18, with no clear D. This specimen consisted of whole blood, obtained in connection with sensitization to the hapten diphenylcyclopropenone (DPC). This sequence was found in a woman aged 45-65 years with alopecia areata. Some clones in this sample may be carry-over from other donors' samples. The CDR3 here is CASSPLPQDALNTEAFF. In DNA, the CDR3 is TGTGCCAGCTCACCACTTCCGCAGGACGCCCTGAACACTGAAGCTTTCTTT.